The T cell receptor beta chain under discussion was sequenced for a study of OX40 agonist ivuxolimab in advanced cancers. The V end was cut by 0 bases, the J end by 1 base, with 11 bases between. Germline CDR1 reads SGHNT; CDR2 reads YYREEE (reference sequence). This CDR3 has 15 residues. This table comes from immunoSEQ multiplex PCR, and its TCRdb copy is limited to in-frame clones, with some not included. The sample has some 99,000 clones; just under 85% are singletons. The gene calls are TRBV5-4 and TRBJ2-7; D gene uncertain. Sequencing was performed on CD4+ or CD8+ T cells sorted from blood, taken in a trial of the OX40 agonist ivuxolimab. The TCR was taken from an adult with an advanced solid tumor such as melanoma, head and neck, liver or kidney cancer. The CDR3 loop is CASSLGPRGSYEQYF. The CDR3, as DNA: TGTGCCAGCAGCTTGGGGCCTAGAGGTTCCTACGAGCAGTACTTC.